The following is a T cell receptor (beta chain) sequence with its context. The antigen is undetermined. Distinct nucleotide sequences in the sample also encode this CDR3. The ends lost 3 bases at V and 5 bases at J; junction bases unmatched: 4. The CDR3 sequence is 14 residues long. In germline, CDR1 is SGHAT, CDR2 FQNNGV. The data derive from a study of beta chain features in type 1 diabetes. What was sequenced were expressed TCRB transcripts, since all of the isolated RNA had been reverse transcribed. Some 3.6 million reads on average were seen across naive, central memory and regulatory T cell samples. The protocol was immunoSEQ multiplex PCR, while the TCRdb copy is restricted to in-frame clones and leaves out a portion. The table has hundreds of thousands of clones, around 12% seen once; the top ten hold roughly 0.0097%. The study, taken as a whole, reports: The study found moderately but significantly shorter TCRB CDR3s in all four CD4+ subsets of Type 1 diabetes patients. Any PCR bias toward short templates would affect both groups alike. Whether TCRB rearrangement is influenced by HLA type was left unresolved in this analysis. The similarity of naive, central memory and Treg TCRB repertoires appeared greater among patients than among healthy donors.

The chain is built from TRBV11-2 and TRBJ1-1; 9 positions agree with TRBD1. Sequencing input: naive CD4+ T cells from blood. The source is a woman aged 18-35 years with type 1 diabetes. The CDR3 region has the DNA TGTGCCAGCAGCTTGGGACAGGGAAGGACTGAAGCTTTCTTT. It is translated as CASSLGQGRTEAFF.